A selection of T cell receptor beta chains follows, all from one sample in a study of blood T cell repertoires in COVID-19. The repertoire was sequenced with immunoSEQ multiplex PCR; TCRdb's copy has only in-frame clones and lacks some. Seen here are 55,000 to 80,000 clones, around 80% observed once, and the top ten hold 9.2%. Sequencing input: peripheral blood. The receptors derive from a human donor in a cohort sampled during active COVID-19. Each CDR3 is given with its conserved first and last residue. D genes are given only for firm matches. Rows may omit the clone size; those that give it use once, few, many or a size class.

NA,TRBJ2-7,TRBV5-1,TRBD2,CASRGLAGGPGEQYF,TGCGCCAGCAGGGGACTAGCGGGAGGGCCCGGCGAGCAGTACTTC
NA,TRBJ2-5,TRBV18,NA,CASSASVAAPQETQYF,TGTGCCAGCTCAGCGTCGGTAGCGGCACCCCAAGAGACCCAGTACTTC
few,TRBJ2-2,TRBV7-3,NA,CASSSLDGELFF,TGTGCCAGCAGCTCACTCGACGGGGAGCTGTTTTTT
NA,TRBJ2-2,TRBV5-8,NA,CASSLSYRTGELFF,TGTGCCAGCAGCCTGAGTTACAGGACCGGGGAGCTGTTTTTT
NA,TRBJ1-1,TRBV5-4,NA,CATRGGLLPDTEAFF,TGTGCCACTCGGGGGGGCCTACTCCCCGACACTGAAGCTTTCTTT
NA,TRBJ2-2,TRBV6-2/TRBV6-3,NA,CASSSRDLARTGELFF,TGTGCCAGCAGTTCGAGAGATCTTGCGAGGACCGGGGAGCTGTTTTTT
NA,TRBJ1-5,TRBV28,NA,CASATSHLNSNQPQHF,TGTGCCAGCGCAACAAGTCACCTCAATAGCAATCAGCCCCAGCATTTT
NA,TRBJ2-5,TRBV5-4,TRBD2,CASSWGLAGGETQYF,TGTGCCAGCAGCTGGGGACTAGCGGGAGGGGAGACCCAGTACTTC
NA,TRBJ1-1,TRBV6-2/TRBV6-3,TRBD1,CASSYAVTGWGNEAFF,TGTGCCAGCAGTTACGCCGTGACAGGGTGGGGGAATGAAGCTTTCTTT
NA,TRBJ2-1,TRBV13,TRBD2,CASSLSLAGVSEQFF,TGTGCCAGCAGCTTATCCCTAGCGGGAGTCAGTGAGCAGTTCTTC
NA,TRBJ2-7,TRBV27,TRBD1,CASSPDRVDPYEQYF,TGTGCCAGCAGTCCGGACAGGGTGGACCCCTACGAGCAGTACTTC
NA,TRBJ2-1,TRBV19,TRBD1,CASSILMVTGDYNEQFF,TGTGCCAGTAGTATCCTCATGGTGACAGGGGACTACAATGAGCAGTTCTTC
NA,TRBJ2-5,TRBV5-6,NA,CASSQLSAEGEETQYF,TGTGCCAGCAGCCAACTGAGCGCCGAAGGTGAGGAGACCCAGTACTTC
NA,TRBJ1-2,TRBV7-9,TRBD1,CASSPGTAYGYTF,TGTGCCAGCAGCCCCGGGACAGCCTATGGCTACACCTTC
NA,TRBJ2-2,TRBV18,TRBD1,CASSRTGETNTGELFF,TGTGCCAGCTCACGGACAGGGGAGACGAACACCGGGGAGCTGTTTTTT
NA,TRBJ1-4,TRBV28,NA,CASSLEEKLFF,TGTGCCAGCAGCCTGGAGGAAAAACTGTTTTTT
NA,TRBJ2-5,TRBV11-2,NA,CATIPSGGSVETQYF,TGTGCCACCATACCTTCGGGGGGCTCGGTAGAGACCCAGTACTTC
few,TRBJ2-3,TRBV13,TRBD2,CASSLSWVVAGDTDTQYF,TGTGCCAGCAGCTTAAGTTGGGTAGTTGCGGGGGACACAGATACGCAGTATTTT
NA,TRBJ1-1,TRBV7-2,TRBD1,CASSGTGGRTEAFF,TGTGCCAGCAGCGGGACAGGGGGACGCACTGAAGCTTTCTTT
NA,TRBJ2-1,TRBV3-1/TRBV3-2,TRBD2,CASSQHRGLADTNEQFF,TGTGCCAGCAGCCAACACAGGGGACTAGCGGACACCAATGAGCAGTTCTTC
NA,TRBJ2-7,TRBV7-6,NA,CASSLATGGTRNEQYF,TGTGCCAGCAGCTTAGCCACGGGCGGGACGCGGAACGAGCAGTACTTC
NA,TRBJ2-7,TRBV30,NA,CAWSLQGNEQYF,TGTGCCTGGAGTCTCCAGGGGAACGAGCAGTACTTC
few,TRBJ1-6,TRBV13,TRBD1,CASSLGQLTPLHF,TGTGCCAGCAGCCTGGGACAGTTGACACCCCTCCACTTT
NA,TRBJ1-2,TRBV2,NA,CASRDEPGRRGAPNYGYTF,TGTGCCAGCAGGGACGAACCCGGCAGGCGGGGGGCTCCTAACTATGGCTACACCTTC
NA,TRBJ2-7,TRBV6-2/TRBV6-3,NA,CASSPQFTSYEQYF,TGTGCCAGCAGCCCGCAGTTCACCTCCTACGAGCAGTACTTC
NA,TRBJ2-7,TRBV27,TRBD1,CASSSRQGATKHYEQYF,TGTGCCAGCAGTTCCCGACAGGGGGCCACAAAGCACTACGAGCAGTACTTC
few,TRBJ1-2,TRBV5-4,NA,CASSLLEVRGYTF,TGTGCCAGCAGCTTGCTGGAGGTCAGAGGCTACACCTTC
NA,TRBJ1-5,TRBV27,NA,CASSLSSNQPQHF,TGTGCCAGCAGTTTATCCTCGAATCAGCCCCAGCATTTT
NA,TRBJ2-7,TRBV5-4,TRBD1,CASSLRDRENEQYF,TGTGCCAGCAGCCTCCGGGACAGGGAGAACGAGCAGTACTTC
NA,TRBJ2-1,TRBV5-1,NA,CASSRGGSKYNEQFF,TGCGCCAGCAGTAGGGGAGGCAGCAAATACAATGAGCAGTTCTTC
NA,TRBJ2-3,TRBV6-5,TRBD1,CASRQGQFTDTQYF,TGTGCCAGCAGACAGGGGCAGTTCACAGATACGCAGTATTTT
NA,TRBJ2-7,TRBV19,NA,CASSIVGASYEQYF,TGTGCCAGTAGTATAGTAGGGGCCTCCTACGAGCAGTACTTC
once,TRBJ1-1,TRBV5-6,NA,CASSLGRVNTEAFF,TGTGCCAGCAGCTTGGGGCGGGTAAACACTGAAGCTTTCTTT
NA,TRBJ2-3,TRBV9,NA,CASSVTPAGSTDTQYF,TGTGCCAGCAGCGTTACTCCCGCAGGGAGCACAGATACGCAGTATTTT
NA,TRBJ1-3,TRBV4-1,NA,CASSQAYGNTIYF,TGCGCCAGCAGCCAAGCTTATGGAAACACCATATATTTT
NA,TRBJ2-3,TRBV10-1,TRBD1,CASSELRAGTGGTDTQYF,TGCGCCAGCAGTGAGTTGAGAGCCGGGACAGGGGGCACAGATACGCAGTATTTT
NA,TRBJ2-2,TRBV5-1,TRBD2,CASRAGLEGTGELFF,TGCGCCAGCAGGGCCGGACTAGAGGGCACCGGGGAGCTGTTTTTT
NA,TRBJ1-2,TRBV30,TRBD1,CAWSVLRTGAYGYTF,TGTGCCTGGAGTGTACTGAGGACAGGGGCCTATGGCTACACCTTC
NA,TRBJ2-4,TRBV6-2/TRBV6-3,NA,CASSLREAKNIQYF,TGTGCCAGCAGCCTCAGGGAAGCCAAAAACATTCAGTACTTC
NA,TRBJ2-1,TRBV7-9,NA,CASKAGSYYNEQFF,TGTGCCAGCAAGGCCGGGTCGTACTACAATGAGCAGTTCTTC
NA,TRBJ2-7,TRBV11-2,NA,CASSPLTGRGSEQYF,TGTGCCAGCAGCCCCCTGACAGGTCGGGGCTCCGAGCAGTACTTC
NA,TRBJ1-2,TRBV28,TRBD1,CASTSIRDRGSGYTF,TGTGCCAGCACCTCTATCCGGGACAGGGGATCCGGCTACACCTTC
NA,TRBJ2-1,TRBV5-1,TRBD2,CASKLGRTSGRGSYNEQFF,TGCGCCAGCAAGCTAGGCAGGACTAGCGGGAGGGGGTCCTACAATGAGCAGTTCTTC
few,TRBJ2-5,TRBV5-1,NA,CASSAGWAADGETQYF,TGCGCCAGCAGCGCCGGATGGGCAGCCGATGGAGAGACCCAGTACTTC
NA,TRBJ1-1,TRBV11-2,NA,CASSPLLGGQGTEAFF,TGTGCCAGCAGCCCACTACTAGGAGGCCAAGGCACTGAAGCTTTCTTT
once,TRBJ2-5,TRBV9,TRBD1,CASSVESAGGQTQYF,TGTGCCAGCAGCGTAGAGTCGGCAGGGGGACAGACCCAGTACTTC
NA,TRBJ2-7,TRBV11-2,NA,CASSPKDSPYSYEQYF,TGTGCCAGCAGCCCCAAAGACAGTCCTTATTCCTACGAGCAGTACTTC
NA,TRBJ2-5,TRBV28,TRBD1,CASGQVKETQYF,TGTGCCAGCGGACAGGTCAAAGAGACCCAGTACTTC
NA,TRBJ2-1,TRBV28,NA,CASSFGLEQFF,TGTGCCAGCAGTTTTGGACTAGAGCAGTTCTTC
once,TRBJ2-7,TRBV4-1,TRBD2,CASSQGGLGGSSSEQYF,TGCGCCAGCAGCCAGGGGGGACTAGGGGGATCGTCGAGCGAGCAGTACTTC
NA,TRBJ1-2,TRBV7-2,NA,CASSSAGDYGYTF,TGTGCCAGCAGCTCCGCAGGGGACTATGGCTACACCTTC
NA,TRBJ2-1,TRBV9,TRBD2,CASSVSGRGTSGSFEQFF,TGTGCCAGCAGCGTCAGTGGGAGGGGGACTAGCGGGAGTTTTGAGCAGTTCTTC
once,TRBJ2-3,TRBV9,NA,CASSAEGTSTDTQYF,TGTGCCAGCAGCGCCGAAGGGACAAGCACAGATACGCAGTATTTT
NA,TRBJ2-2,TRBV24-1,TRBD2,CATSDTALAVGIKTGELFF,TGTGCCACCAGTGATACCGCCCTAGCGGTGGGAATTAAGACCGGGGAGCTGTTTTTT
few,TRBJ1-1,TRBV10-3,NA,CAISAGTEAFF,TGTGCCATCAGTGCCGGGACAGAAGCTTTCTTT